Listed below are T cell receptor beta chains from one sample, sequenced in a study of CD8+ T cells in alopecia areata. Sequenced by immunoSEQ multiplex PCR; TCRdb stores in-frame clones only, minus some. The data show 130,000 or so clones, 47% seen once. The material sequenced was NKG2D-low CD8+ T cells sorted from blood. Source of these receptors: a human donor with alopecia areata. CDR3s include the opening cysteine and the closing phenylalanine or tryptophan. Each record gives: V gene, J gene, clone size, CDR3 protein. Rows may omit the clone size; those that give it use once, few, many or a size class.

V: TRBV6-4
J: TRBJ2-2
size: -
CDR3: CASSDSTTLNTGELFF

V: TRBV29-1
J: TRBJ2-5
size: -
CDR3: CSVEDRYQETQYF

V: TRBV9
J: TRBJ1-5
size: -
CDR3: CASSVGGAWQPQHF

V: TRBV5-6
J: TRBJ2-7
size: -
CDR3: CASSLTASYEQYF

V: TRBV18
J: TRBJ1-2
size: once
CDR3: CASSQPEGESGYTF

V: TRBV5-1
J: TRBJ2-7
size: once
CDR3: CASSHQGGEQYF

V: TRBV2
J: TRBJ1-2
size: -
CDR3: CASMAGHGYTF

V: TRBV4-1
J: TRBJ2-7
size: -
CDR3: CASSTGLAYEQYF

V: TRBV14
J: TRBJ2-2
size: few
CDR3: CASSQEENPSFGELFF

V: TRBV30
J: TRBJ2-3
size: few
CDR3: CAWSVALSTDTQYF

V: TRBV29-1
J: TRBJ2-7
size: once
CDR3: CSVSGGFSYEQYF

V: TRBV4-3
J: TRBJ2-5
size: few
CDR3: CASSQDRVRETQYF

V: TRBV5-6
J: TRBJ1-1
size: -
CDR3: CASSTGTDEAFF

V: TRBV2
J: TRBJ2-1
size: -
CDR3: CASSDSYSYNEQFF

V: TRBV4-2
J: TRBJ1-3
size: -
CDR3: CASSQDSGNTIYF

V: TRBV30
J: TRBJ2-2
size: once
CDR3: CAWSVRGKDSGELFF

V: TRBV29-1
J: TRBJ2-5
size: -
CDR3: CSSQRSPGPIVIGETQYF

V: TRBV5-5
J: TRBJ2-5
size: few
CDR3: CASSPQGGPQETQYF

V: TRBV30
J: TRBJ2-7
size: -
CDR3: CAWSAASYEQYF

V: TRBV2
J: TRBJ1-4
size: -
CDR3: CASRHRGRALERLFF

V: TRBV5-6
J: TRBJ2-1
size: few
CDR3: CASSWPSGSTGNEQFF

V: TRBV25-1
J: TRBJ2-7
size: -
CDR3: CASTAHEQYF

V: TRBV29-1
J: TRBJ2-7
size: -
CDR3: CSVADSAYEQYF

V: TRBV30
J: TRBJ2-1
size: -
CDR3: CAWSVRVGEQFF

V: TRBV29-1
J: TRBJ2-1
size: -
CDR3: CSVPAGGLNEQFF

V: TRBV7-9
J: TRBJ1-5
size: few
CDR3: CASSPQGVSQPQHF

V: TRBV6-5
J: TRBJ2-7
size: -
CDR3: CASSLGTSSVYEQYF

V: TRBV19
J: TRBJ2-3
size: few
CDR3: CASSRTGGMDTQYF

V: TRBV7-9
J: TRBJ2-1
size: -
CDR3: CASSVAPSSYNEQFF

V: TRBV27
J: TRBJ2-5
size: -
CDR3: CASSSTGGGETQYF

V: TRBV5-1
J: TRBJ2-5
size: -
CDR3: CASSLMVGETQYF

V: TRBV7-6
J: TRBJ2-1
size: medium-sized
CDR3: CASSLGTLDEQFF

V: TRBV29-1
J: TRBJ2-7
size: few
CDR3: CSVAEVEQYF

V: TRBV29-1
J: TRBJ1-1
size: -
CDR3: CSVEARGTQNTEAFF

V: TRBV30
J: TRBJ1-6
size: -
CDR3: CAWRDRGNSPLHF

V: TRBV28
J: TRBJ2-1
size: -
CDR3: CASSPPAGLAGEQFF

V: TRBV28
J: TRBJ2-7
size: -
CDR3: CASRSGTGYEQYF

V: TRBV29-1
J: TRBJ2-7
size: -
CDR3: CSVTTGSGEQYF

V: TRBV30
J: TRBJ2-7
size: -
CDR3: CAWTGQGSYEQYF

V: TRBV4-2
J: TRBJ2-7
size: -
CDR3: CASSPFSGGASSEQYF

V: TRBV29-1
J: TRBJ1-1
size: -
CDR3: CSVESMSTEAFF

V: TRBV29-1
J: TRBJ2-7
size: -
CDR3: CSVRGGAGEQYF

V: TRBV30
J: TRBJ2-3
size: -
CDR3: CAWEATDTQYF

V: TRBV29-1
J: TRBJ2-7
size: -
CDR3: CSGGGGQGNEQYF

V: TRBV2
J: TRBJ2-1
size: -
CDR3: CASSGTSDEQFF

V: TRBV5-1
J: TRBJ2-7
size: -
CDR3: CASSSDDYEQYF